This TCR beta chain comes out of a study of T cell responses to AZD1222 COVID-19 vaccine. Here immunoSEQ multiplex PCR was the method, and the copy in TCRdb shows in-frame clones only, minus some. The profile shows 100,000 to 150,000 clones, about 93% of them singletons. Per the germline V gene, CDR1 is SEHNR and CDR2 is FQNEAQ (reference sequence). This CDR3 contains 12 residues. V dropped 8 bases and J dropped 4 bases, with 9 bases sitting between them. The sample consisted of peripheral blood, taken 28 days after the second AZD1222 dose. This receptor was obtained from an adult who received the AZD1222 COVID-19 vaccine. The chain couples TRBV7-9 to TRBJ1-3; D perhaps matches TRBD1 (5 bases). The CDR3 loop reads CASWGRGNTIYF. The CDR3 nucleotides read TGTGCCAGCTGGGGCAGAGGAAACACCATATATTTT.